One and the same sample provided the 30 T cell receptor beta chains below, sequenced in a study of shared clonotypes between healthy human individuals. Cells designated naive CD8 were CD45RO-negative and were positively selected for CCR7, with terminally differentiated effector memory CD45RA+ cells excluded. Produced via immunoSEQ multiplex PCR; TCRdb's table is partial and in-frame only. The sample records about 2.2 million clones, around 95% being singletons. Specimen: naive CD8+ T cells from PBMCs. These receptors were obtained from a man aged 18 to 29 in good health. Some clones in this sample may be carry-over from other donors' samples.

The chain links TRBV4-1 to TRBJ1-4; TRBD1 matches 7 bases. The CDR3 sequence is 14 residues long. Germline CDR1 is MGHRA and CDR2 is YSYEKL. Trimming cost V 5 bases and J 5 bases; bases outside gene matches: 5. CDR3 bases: TGCGCCAGCAGCGTGGGACAGTTAAATGAAAAACTGTTTTTT. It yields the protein CASSVGQLNEKLFF.

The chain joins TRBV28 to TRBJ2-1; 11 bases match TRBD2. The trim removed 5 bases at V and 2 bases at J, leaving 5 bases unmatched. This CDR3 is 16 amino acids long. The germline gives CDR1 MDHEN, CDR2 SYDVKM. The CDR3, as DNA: TGTGCCAGCAGTAAGTTAGCGGGAGGGGCCTACAATGAGCAGTTCTTC. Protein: CASSKLAGGAYNEQFF. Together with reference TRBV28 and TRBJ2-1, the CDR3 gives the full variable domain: DVKVTQSSRYLVKRTGEKVFLECVQDMDHENMFWYRQDPGLGLRLIYFSYDVKMKEKGDIPEGYSVSREKKERFSLILESASTNQTSMYLCASSKLAGGAYNEQFFGPGTRLTVL.

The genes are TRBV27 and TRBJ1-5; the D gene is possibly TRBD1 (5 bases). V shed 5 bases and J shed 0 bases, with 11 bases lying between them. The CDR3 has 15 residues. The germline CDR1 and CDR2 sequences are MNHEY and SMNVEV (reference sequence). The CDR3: CASSDGTASNQPQHF. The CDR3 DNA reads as TGTGCCAGCAGTGACGGGACTGCTAGCAATCAGCCCCAGCATTTT.

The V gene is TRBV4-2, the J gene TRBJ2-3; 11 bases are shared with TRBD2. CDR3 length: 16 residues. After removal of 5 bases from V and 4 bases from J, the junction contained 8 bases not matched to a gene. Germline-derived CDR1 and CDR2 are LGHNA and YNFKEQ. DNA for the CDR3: TGTGCCAGCAGCGAGATGGCTAGCGGGAGGCCAGATACGCAGTATTTT. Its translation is CASSEMASGRPDTQYF.

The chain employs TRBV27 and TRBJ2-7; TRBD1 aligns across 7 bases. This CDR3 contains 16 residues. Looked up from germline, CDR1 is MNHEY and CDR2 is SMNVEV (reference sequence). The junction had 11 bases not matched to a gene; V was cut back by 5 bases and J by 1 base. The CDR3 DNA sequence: TGTGCCAGCAGTCCCTCAATCGGGACAGCTTCCTACGAGCAGTACTTC. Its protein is CASSPSIGTASYEQYF.

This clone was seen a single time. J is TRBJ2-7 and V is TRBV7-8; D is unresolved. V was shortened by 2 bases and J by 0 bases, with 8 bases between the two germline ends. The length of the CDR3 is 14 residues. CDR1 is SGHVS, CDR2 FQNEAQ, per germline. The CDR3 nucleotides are TGTGCCAGCAGCTTAATAGAGAGCTCCTACGAGCAGTACTTC. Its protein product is CASSLIESSYEQYF.

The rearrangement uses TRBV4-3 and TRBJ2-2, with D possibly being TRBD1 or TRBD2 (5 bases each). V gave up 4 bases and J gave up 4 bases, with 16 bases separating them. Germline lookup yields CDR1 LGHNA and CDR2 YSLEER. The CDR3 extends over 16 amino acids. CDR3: CASSPYRGPFTGELFF. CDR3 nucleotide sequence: TGCGCCAGCAGCCCCTACCGGGGCCCCTTCACCGGGGAGCTGTTTTTT.

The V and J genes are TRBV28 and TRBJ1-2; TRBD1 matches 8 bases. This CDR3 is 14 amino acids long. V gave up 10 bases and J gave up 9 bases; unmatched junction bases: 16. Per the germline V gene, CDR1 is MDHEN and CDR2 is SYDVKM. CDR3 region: CATRLSYRGRSYTF. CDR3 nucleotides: TGTGCCACCAGACTATCTTACAGGGGGAGAAGCTACACCTTC.

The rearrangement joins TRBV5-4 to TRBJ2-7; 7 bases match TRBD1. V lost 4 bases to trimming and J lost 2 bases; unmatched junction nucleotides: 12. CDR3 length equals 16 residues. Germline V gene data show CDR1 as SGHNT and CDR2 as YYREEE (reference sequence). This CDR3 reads CASSHRGQNNAYEQYF. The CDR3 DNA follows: TGTGCCAGCAGCCACAGGGGCCAGAACAATGCCTACGAGCAGTACTTC.

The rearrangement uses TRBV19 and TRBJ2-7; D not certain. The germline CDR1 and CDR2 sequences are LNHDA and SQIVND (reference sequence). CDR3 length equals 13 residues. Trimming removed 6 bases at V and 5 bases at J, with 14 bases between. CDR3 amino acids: CASSPRDEDEQYF. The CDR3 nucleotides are TGTGCCAGTAGCCCTAGGGATGAGGACGAGCAGTACTTC.

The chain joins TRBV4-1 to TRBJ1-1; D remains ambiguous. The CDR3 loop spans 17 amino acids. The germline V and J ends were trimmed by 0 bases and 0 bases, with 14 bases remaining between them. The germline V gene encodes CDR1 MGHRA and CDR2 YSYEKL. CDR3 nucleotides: TGCGCCAGCAGCCAAGAATGGGGAGTCCAAATGAACACTGAAGCTTTCTTT. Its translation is CASSQEWGVQMNTEAFF.

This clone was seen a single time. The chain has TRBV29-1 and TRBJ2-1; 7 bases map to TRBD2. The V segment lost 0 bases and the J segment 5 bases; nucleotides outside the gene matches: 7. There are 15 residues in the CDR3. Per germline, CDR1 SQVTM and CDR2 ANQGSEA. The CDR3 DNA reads TGCAGCGTTGAAGAGAGACTAGCTGCCAACAATGAGCAGTTCTTC. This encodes CSVEERLAANNEQFF.

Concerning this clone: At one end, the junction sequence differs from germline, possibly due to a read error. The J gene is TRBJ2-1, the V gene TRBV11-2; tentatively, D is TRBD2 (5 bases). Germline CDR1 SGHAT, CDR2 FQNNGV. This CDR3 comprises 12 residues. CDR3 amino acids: CASSDDYDEQFF. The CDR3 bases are TGTGCCAGCAGCGATGACTACGATGAGCAGTTCTTC.

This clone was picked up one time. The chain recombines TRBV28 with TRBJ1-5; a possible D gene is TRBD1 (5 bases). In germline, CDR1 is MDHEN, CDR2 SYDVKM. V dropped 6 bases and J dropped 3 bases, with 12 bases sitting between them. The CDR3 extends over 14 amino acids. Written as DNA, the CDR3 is TGTGCCAGCAGCAAGGTCAGGGACAATCAGCCCCAGCATTTT. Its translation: CASSKVRDNQPQHF.

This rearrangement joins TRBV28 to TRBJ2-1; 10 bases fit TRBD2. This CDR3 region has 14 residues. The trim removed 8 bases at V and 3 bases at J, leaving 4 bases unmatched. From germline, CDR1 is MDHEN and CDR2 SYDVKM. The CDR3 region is CASLLAGDYNEQFF. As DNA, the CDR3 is TGTGCCAGCCTTCTAGCGGGGGACTACAATGAGCAGTTCTTC. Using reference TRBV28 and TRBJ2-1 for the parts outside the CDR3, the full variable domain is DVKVTQSSRYLVKRTGEKVFLECVQDMDHENMFWYRQDPGLGLRLIYFSYDVKMKEKGDIPEGYSVSREKKERFSLILESASTNQTSMYLCASLLAGDYNEQFFGPGTRLTVL.

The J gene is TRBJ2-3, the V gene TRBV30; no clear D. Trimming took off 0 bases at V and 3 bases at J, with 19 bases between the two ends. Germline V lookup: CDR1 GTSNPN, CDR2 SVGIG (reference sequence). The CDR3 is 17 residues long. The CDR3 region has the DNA TGTGCCTGGAGTGTACGTTTGGCCGCCCCGGCTACAGATACGCAGTATTTT. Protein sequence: CAWSVRLAAPATDTQYF.

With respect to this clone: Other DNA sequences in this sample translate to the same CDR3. The CDR3 sequence is CASSVDLNEQFF. The DNA of the CDR3 is TGTGCCAGCAGCGTAGACCTAAATGAGCAGTTCTTC. The gene calls are TRBV9 and TRBJ2-1; D remains ambiguous. V was pared by 0 bases and J by 7 bases, with 5 bases between. CDR1 and CDR2 from the germline V gene are SGDLS and YYNGEE. This CDR3 region has 12 residues.

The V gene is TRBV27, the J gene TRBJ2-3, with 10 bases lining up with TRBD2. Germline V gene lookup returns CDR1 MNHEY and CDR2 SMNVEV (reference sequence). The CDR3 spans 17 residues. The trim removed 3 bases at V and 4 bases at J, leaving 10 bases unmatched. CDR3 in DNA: TGTGCCAGCAGTTTGAGTGTTTATAGCGGGAGGCCAGATACGCAGTATTTT. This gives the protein CASSLSVYSGRPDTQYF.

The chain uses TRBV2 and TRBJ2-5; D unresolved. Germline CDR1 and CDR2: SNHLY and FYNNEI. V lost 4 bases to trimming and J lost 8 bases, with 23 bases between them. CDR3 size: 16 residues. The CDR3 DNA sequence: TGTGCCAGCAGTGTCAATTACCTGTGGAGTAGAGAAACCCAGTACTTC. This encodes CASSVNYLWSRETQYF.

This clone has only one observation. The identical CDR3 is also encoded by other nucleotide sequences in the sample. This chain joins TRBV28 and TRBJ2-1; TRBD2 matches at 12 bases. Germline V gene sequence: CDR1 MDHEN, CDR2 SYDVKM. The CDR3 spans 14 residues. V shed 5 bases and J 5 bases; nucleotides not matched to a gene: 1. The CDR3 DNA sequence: TGTGCCAGCAGTCGACTAGCGGGAGACAATGAGCAGTTCTTC. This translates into CASSRLAGDNEQFF.

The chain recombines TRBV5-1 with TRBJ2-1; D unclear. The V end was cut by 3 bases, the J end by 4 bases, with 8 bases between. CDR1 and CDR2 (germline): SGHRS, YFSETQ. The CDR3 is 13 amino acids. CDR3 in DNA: TGCGCCAGCAGCTCGCCCCTATACAATGAGCAGTTCTTC. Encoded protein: CASSSPLYNEQFF.

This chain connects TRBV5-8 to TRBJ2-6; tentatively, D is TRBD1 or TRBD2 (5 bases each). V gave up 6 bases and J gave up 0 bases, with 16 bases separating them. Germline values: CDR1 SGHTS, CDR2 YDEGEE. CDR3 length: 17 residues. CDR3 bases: TGTGCCAGCAACCCCGGGACGACCTACTCTGGGGCCAACGTCCTGACTTTC. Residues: CASNPGTTYSGANVLTF.

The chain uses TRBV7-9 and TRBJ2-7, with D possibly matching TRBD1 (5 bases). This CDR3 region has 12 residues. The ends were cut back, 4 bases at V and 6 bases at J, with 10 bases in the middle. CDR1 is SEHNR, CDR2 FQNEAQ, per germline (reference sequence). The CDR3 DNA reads TGTGCCAGCAGCTCGACAGTTGCCGAGCAGTACTTC. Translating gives CASSSTVAEQYF.

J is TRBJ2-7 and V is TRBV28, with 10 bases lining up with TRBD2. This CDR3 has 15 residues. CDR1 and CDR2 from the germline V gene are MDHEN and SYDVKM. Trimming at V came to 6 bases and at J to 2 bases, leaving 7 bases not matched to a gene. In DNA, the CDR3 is TGTGCCAGCAGCTTGGGACTAGCGAACGCCTACGAGCAGTACTTC. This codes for CASSLGLANAYEQYF.

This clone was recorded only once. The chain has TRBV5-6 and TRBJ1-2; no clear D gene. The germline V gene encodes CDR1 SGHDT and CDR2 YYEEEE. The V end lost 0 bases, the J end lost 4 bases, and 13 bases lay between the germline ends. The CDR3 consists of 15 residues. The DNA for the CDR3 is TGTGCCAGCAGCTTGGTCGGTCAGGCCTCCTATGGCTACACCTTC. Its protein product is CASSLVGQASYGYTF.

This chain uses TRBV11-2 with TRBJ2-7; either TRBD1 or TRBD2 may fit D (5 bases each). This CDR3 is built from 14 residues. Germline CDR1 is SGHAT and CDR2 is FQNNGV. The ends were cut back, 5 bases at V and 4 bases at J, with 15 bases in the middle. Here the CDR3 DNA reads TGTGCCAGCAGCCACGGGACCGTAGCTTACGAGCAGTACTTC. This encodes CASSHGTVAYEQYF.

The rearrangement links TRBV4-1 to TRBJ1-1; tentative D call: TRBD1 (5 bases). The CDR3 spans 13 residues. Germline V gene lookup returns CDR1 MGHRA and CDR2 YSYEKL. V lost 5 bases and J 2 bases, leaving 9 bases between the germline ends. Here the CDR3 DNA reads TGCGCCAGCAGCTTTACAGGTAACACTGAAGCTTTCTTT. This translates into CASSFTGNTEAFF.

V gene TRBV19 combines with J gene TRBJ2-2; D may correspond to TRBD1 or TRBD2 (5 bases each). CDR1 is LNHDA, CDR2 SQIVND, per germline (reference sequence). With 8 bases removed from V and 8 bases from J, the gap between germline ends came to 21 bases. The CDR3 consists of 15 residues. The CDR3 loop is CASLSRASGTGELFF. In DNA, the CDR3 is TGTGCCAGTTTATCCCGGGCTTCGGGGACGGGGGAGCTGTTTTTT.

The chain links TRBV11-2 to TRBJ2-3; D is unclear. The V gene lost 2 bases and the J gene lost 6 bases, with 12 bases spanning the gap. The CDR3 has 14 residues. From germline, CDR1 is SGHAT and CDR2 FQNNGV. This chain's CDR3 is CASSLTPGYDTQYF. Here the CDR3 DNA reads TGTGCCAGCAGCTTAACGCCCGGGTATGATACGCAGTATTTT.

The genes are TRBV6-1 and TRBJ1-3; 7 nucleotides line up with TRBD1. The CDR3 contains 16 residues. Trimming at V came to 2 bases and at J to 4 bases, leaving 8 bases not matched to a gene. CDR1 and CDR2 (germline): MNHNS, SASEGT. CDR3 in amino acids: CASSETLADRGNTIYF. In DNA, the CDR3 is TGTGCCAGCAGTGAAACATTGGCGGACAGGGGAAACACCATATATTTT.